Below are 12 T cell receptor beta chains sequenced from a single sample in a study of graft-versus-host responses after intestinal transplantation. Sequenced by immunoSEQ multiplex PCR; TCRdb stores in-frame clones only, minus some. The sample includes more than 85,000 clones, around 95% of them seen just once. These receptors' targets are unknown. This sample comprised unstimulated CD8+ T cells sorted from spleen or lymph node cells, obtained before intestinal transplant. The receptors come from a human donor who received an intestinal transplant.

The rearrangement joins TRBV14 to TRBJ2-1; D is ambiguous. Trimming took 2 bases from V and 2 from J, leaving 13 bases between them. The CDR3 loop spans 16 amino acids. From germline, CDR1 is SGHDN and CDR2 FVKESK. In DNA, the CDR3 is TGTGCCAGCAGCCAACGCCACAGACCGCCCTACAATGAGCAGTTCTTC. Its protein is CASSQRHRPPYNEQFF.

Here the CDR3 reads CSVTGNQETQYF. The DNA for the CDR3 is TGCAGCGTTACCGGGAACCAAGAGACCCAGTACTTC. The chain uses TRBV29-1 and TRBJ2-5; possible D gene TRBD2, 5 bases. Trimming took off 5 bases at V and 0 bases at J, with 7 bases between the two ends. The length of the CDR3 is 12 residues. The germline gives CDR1 SQVTM, CDR2 ANQGSEA.

The gene calls are TRBV9 and TRBJ1-5; D possibly corresponds to TRBD1 (5 bases). The V end was cut by 0 bases, the J end by 5 bases, with 12 bases between. Germline V lookup: CDR1 SGDLS, CDR2 YYNGEE. The CDR3 consists of 15 residues. The DNA for the CDR3 is TGTGCCAGCAGCGTAGCCCCCAGGGAGGATCAGCCCCAGCATTTT. It codes for CASSVAPREDQPQHF.

The chain carries TRBV11-2 and TRBJ2-5; 9 bases agree with TRBD1. The trim removed 1 base at V and 5 bases at J, leaving 5 bases unmatched. The CDR3 runs 15 residues. In germline, CDR1 is SGHAT, CDR2 FQNNGV. The CDR3, as DNA: TGTGCCAGCAGCTTAGGCCGGGACAGGGTCGAGACCCAGTACTTC. The encoded protein is CASSLGRDRVETQYF.

This chain links TRBV19 with TRBJ1-5, with D uncertain. This CDR3 is 14 amino acids long. CDR1 and CDR2 (germline): LNHDA, SQIVND (reference sequence). V lost 3 bases and J lost 7, with 13 bases in between. The CDR3 DNA is TGTGCCAGTAGTATTGCAGGAACCGGCCAGCCCCAGCATTTT. Its protein is CASSIAGTGQPQHF.

The J gene is TRBJ1-2, the V gene TRBV7-8; 7 bases are shared with TRBD1. The germline V gene encodes CDR1 SGHVS and CDR2 FQNEAQ. The CDR3 is 16 amino acids. V shed 1 base and J 5 bases; nucleotides not matched to a gene: 10. The DNA of the CDR3 is TGTGCCAGCAGCTTAGGGGCGACAGGGAGTTTTTATGGCTACACCTTC. This translates into CASSLGATGSFYGYTF.

Details on this clone: No conserved phenylalanine or tryptophan is present at the end of the CDR3, so a read error is the likely explanation. The V and J genes are TRBV27 and TRBJ2-7; D is ambiguous. The V end was cut by 6 bases, the J end by 7 bases, with 13 bases between. Germline loops: CDR1 MNHEY, CDR2 SMNVEV (reference sequence). The CDR3 is made up of 12 amino acids. The CDR3 nucleotides are TGTGCCAGCAGCAACTTTTTTTCGGAGCAGTACCTC. Translated, it gives CASSNFFSEQYL.

This clone was detected only once. The CDR3 DNA is TGTGCCAGCAGTGGGGACAGGGGCCAGCATTTT. This translates into CASSGDRGQHF. The rearrangement links TRBV2 to TRBJ1-5; 10 positions agree with TRBD1. Germline CDR1 is SNHLY and CDR2 is FYNNEI. V trimming: 4 bases; J trimming: 12 bases; junction bases outside the gene matches: 0. The CDR3 spans 11 residues.

The rearrangement uses TRBV6-5 and TRBJ1-3; the match to TRBD1 covers 8 bases. V trimming: 6 bases; J trimming: 0 bases; junction bases outside the gene matches: 4. The CDR3 loop spans 15 amino acids. Germline CDR1 reads MNHEY; CDR2 reads SVGAGI. CDR3 coding DNA: TGTGCCAGCAGCTTTCAGGGGGCCTCTGGAAACACCATATATTTT. Its translation is CASSFQGASGNTIYF.

This clone was seen a handful of times. This sample also contains other DNA sequences that code for the same CDR3. J is TRBJ2-7 and V is TRBV19; no definite D call. CDR1 and CDR2 (germline): LNHDA, SQIVND (reference sequence). The CDR3 totals 13 residues. V lost 3 bases and J 3 bases, leaving 9 bases between the germline ends. The CDR3 here is CASSISRSYEQYF. The CDR3 DNA is TGTGCCAGTAGTATCTCCAGGAGCTACGAGCAGTACTTC.

The CDR3 bases are TGTGCCAGCAGTAAGGGTTGGGGAAGAAGGACTAATGAAAAACTGTTTTTT. Translating it yields CASSKGWGRRTNEKLFF. J is TRBJ1-4 and V is TRBV2; D ambiguous. Trimming stripped 5 bases from V and 2 bases from J, with 18 bases between. The CDR3 is made up of 17 amino acids. In germline, CDR1 is SNHLY, CDR2 FYNNEI.

The chain uses TRBV7-9 and TRBJ2-7, with 9 bases aligning to TRBD1. CDR1 SEHNR and CDR2 FQNEAQ come from the germline V gene (reference sequence). There are 16 residues in the CDR3. With V trimmed by 4 bases and J by 3 bases, 10 bases remained unmatched. For the CDR3, the DNA is TGTGCCAGCAGCTCTCGCCTGGGGACAGGGTTCTACGAGCAGTACTTC. Protein sequence: CASSSRLGTGFYEQYF. The whole variable domain, filled in from reference TRBV7-9 and TRBJ2-7, reads DTGVSQNPRHKITKRGQNVTFRCDPISEHNRLYWYRQTLGQGPEFLTYFQNEAQLEKSRLLSDRFSAERPKGSFSTLEIQRTEQGDSAMYLCASSSRLGTGFYEQYFGPGTRLTVT.